The next 8 T cell receptor beta chains were all read from a single sample in a study of human T cells and chemical hapten exposure. Sample time point: patch test 2, 6 weeks after DPC sensitization. Sample treatment: therapeutic diphenylcyclopropenone sensitization with weekly scalp DPC. Using its own MiXCR run on the RACE reads, TCRdb lists one record per CDR3 protein. This sample has some 89,000 distinct CDR3 sequences, with about 10% found just once. The material was whole blood, obtained in connection with sensitization to the hapten diphenylcyclopropenone (DPC). The receptor source for this set is a woman between 25 and 40 years old with alopecia areata. Some clones in this sample may be carry-over from other donors' samples.

This clonotype was seen only a few times. The chain carries TRBV11-2 and TRBJ2-1; D is perhaps TRBD2 (5 bases). The V end lost 0 bases, the J end lost 4 bases, and 10 bases lay between the germline ends. Germline V CDR1 and CDR2: SGHAT, FQNNGV. This CDR3 comprises 15 residues. The CDR3 nucleotides read TGTGCCAGCAGCTTAGATACACTAGTTTACAATGAGCAGTTCTTC. It translates to CASSLDTLVYNEQFF.

This clonotype has ten or more counts. The chain couples TRBV9 to TRBJ2-3; D is possibly TRBD2 (5 bases). The CDR3 covers 15 residues. Germline values: CDR1 SGDLS, CDR2 YYNGEE. Trimming stripped 3 bases from V and 10 bases from J, with 21 bases between. The CDR3 loop is CASSESGYAQVAQYF. CDR3 DNA sequence: TGTGCCAGCAGCGAATCGGGGTATGCCCAGGTCGCGCAGTATTTT.

The sample holds many counts of this clonotype. V usage is TRBV7-3 and J usage is TRBJ2-6; D gene uncertain. Trimming removed 1 base from V and 4 bases from J, with 5 bases in between. The CDR3 extends over 14 amino acids. CDR1 and CDR2 from the germline V gene are SGHTA and FQGTGA. In DNA, the CDR3 is TGTGCCAGCAGCTTAAAGGGAGGGGCCAACGTCCTGACTTTC. It yields the protein CASSLKGGANVLTF.

This clonotype was seen many times. The gene calls are TRBV5-1 and TRBJ2-3; D is ambiguous. The CDR3 is 16 amino acids. Per the germline V gene, CDR1 is SGHRS and CDR2 is YFSETQ. Trimming shortened V by 0 bases and J by 1 base, and 12 bases separated the two germline ends. CDR3 protein: CASSLAQTTGTDTQYF. CDR3 nucleotide sequence: TGCGCCAGCAGCTTGGCCCAGACGACCGGCACAGATACGCAGTATTTT.

The chain recombines TRBV6-4 with TRBJ2-7; tentatively, D is TRBD2 (5 bases). The CDR3 has 14 amino acids. Germline loops: CDR1 MRHNA, CDR2 SNTAGT. Trimming removed 2 bases at V and 0 bases at J, with 8 bases between. The CDR3 nucleotides are TGTGCCAGCAGTGACGCGGGTAGCTCCTACGAGCAGTACTTC. It yields the protein CASSDAGSSYEQYF.

In its sample, this clonotype was seen many times. The J gene is TRBJ1-6, the V gene TRBV6-1; 7 bases line up with TRBD1. This CDR3 is 19 amino acids long. V lost 0 bases to trimming and J lost 7 bases; unmatched junction nucleotides: 15. The V gene's germline CDR1 is MNHNS and CDR2 SASEGT. The DNA of the CDR3 is TGTGCCAGCAGTGAAGCGCCGGACAGGTTTCGTTCCCCAAATTCACCCCTCCACTTT. This codes for CASSEAPDRFRSPNSPLHF.

The sample holds many counts of this clonotype. The V and J genes are TRBV4-1 and TRBJ1-4; D is unclear. CDR1 and CDR2 (germline): MGHRA, YSYEKL. This CDR3 spans 14 amino acids. V lost 1 base, J lost 12 bases, and 15 bases lay in between. The CDR3 spells CASSQVGPNDQLFF. The DNA of the CDR3 is TGCGCCAGCAGCCAAGTAGGGCCTAATGACCAACTGTTTTTT.

This clonotype has a handful of counts. The J gene is TRBJ1-1, the V gene TRBV20-1, with a possible D match to TRBD1 (5 bases). V was clipped by 6 bases and J by 4 bases, with 15 bases between them. CDR1 and CDR2 (germline): DFQATT, SNEGSKA (reference sequence). The CDR3 sequence is 13 residues long. In nucleotides, the CDR3 is TGCAGTGCACTCAGATCAAGGGGCACTGAAGCTTTCTTT. Translating it yields CSALRSRGTEAFF.